Described below is a single T cell receptor (beta chain) sequence and its context. In the source study's methods: Estimation of nucleated cell counts was performed using reference gene primer amplification. Sequenced by immunoSEQ multiplex PCR; TCRdb stores in-frame clones only, minus some. That table is the source of V, J and clone size, and D and trimming were worked out from the DNA. In the table there are approximately 210,000 clones, 86% of which are singletons. These data come from a study of blood T cell repertoires in COVID-19. Looking at the study overall: The United States, Italy and Spain supplied acute and convalescent COVID-19 samples. T cells, B-cell-depleted T cells, or PBMCs supplied cDNA or gDNA.

CDR3 size: 15 residues. The V end was cut by 1 base, the J end by 7 bases, with 14 bases between. CDR1 and CDR2 from the germline V gene are SEHNR and FQNEAQ (reference sequence). This chain connects TRBV7-9 to TRBJ1-5, with D possibly matching TRBD1 (5 bases). This receptor was identified in a man aged 30 to 45 who had recovered from COVID-19. The source material was peripheral blood. CDR3 nucleotide sequence: TGTGCCAGCAGCTTAGTGGCGGGGCCAGAACAGCCCCAGCATTTT. It is translated as CASSLVAGPEQPQHF.